This TCR beta chain derives from a study of control samples from healthy donors and cancer patients. The repertoire was sequenced with immunoSEQ multiplex PCR; TCRdb's copy has only in-frame clones and lacks some. Of 130,000 or so clones listed, more than 70% are singletons. Unmatched junction bases numbered 7, after V lost 5 bases and J lost 2 bases. The CDR3 contains 17 residues. Looked up from germline, CDR1 is LNHDA and CDR2 is SQIVND (reference sequence). This chain uses TRBV19 with TRBJ2-5, with 14 bases identical to TRBD2. The source is a man aged 45 to 65 in good health. The material sequenced was blood. CDR3 nucleotides: TGTGCCAGTAGTTCGGGACTAGCGGGGGACCTACAAGAGACCCAGTACTTC. Protein sequence: CASSSGLAGDLQETQYF.